The 18 T cell receptor beta chains below were found in one sample sequenced in a study of blood T cell repertoires in COVID-19. Assay used: immunoSEQ multiplex PCR; TCRdb lists only in-frame clones, some missing. The table shows hundreds of thousands of clones, with almost 90% occurring only once. Material for sequencing was peripheral blood. These receptors were taken from a man aged 80 or over with acute or convalescent COVID-19.

This chain joins TRBV27 and TRBJ1-2; 7 positions agree with TRBD1. The CDR3 is 16 amino acids. Germline V gene sequence: CDR1 MNHEY, CDR2 SMNVEV (reference sequence). V was pared by 3 bases and J by 8 bases, with 15 bases of the junction left unmatched. The CDR3 DNA reads as TGTGCCAGCAGTTTGGCCCGCCAGGGGGGTCTGATAGGCTACACCTTC. Encoded protein: CASSLARQGGLIGYTF.

This clone was observed a few times. DNA for the CDR3: TGTGCCAGCAGTTACTCAACCGGGACAGGGACAGATACGCAGTATTTT. Its translation is CASSYSTGTGTDTQYF. The chain uses TRBV6-2 or TRBV6-3 and TRBJ2-3, with 9 positions matching TRBD1. The CDR3 has 16 amino acids. V gave up 0 bases and J gave up 3 bases; unmatched junction bases: 4. Germline loops: CDR1 MNHEY, CDR2 SVGEGT.

V and J are TRBV4-2 and TRBJ1-5; D gene ambiguous. Germline assignment: CDR1 LGHNA and CDR2 YNFKEQ. The V gene lost 0 bases and the J gene lost 5 bases, with 14 bases spanning the gap. This CDR3 has 16 residues. The chain's CDR3 is CASSQENGVRDQPQHF. The CDR3 region has the DNA TGTGCCAGCAGCCAAGAGAACGGGGTGAGGGATCAGCCCCAGCATTTT.

The chain is built from TRBV19 and TRBJ1-2, with a possible D match to TRBD1 (6 bases). This CDR3 has 16 residues. Trimming took 7 bases from V and 2 from J, leaving 20 bases between them. Germline CDR1 LNHDA, CDR2 SQIVND (reference sequence). The CDR3: CASTTGYAGANYGYTF. The CDR3 DNA sequence: TGTGCCAGTACGACAGGTTATGCAGGGGCCAACTATGGCTACACCTTC.

The gene calls are TRBV19 and TRBJ1-2; D may be TRBD1 (6 bases). Germline assignment: CDR1 LNHDA and CDR2 SQIVND (reference sequence). The ends were cut back, 4 bases at V and 0 bases at J, with 15 bases in the middle. This CDR3 is built from 16 residues. The CDR3 coding sequence is TGTGCCAGTAGTACCCTTCGGGACACAGCTAACTATGGCTACACCTTC. Translated: CASSTLRDTANYGYTF.

The chain employs TRBV27 and TRBJ2-6, with D possibly TRBD1 on 6 matching bases. V dropped 7 bases and J dropped 0 bases, with 13 bases sitting between them. Germline V gives CDR1 MNHEY, CDR2 SMNVEV (reference sequence). This CDR3 comprises 16 residues. CDR3 sequence: CASTNLRGSGANVLTF. As DNA, the CDR3 is TGTGCCAGCACGAATCTCAGGGGCTCTGGGGCCAACGTCCTGACTTTC. Full variable domain (outside the CDR3, taken from reference TRBV27 and TRBJ2-6): EAQVTQNPRYLITVTGKKLTVTCSQNMNHEYMSWYRQDPGLGLRQIYYSMNVEVTDKGDVPEGYKVSRKEKRNFPLILESPSPNQTSLYFCASTNLRGSGANVLTFGAGSRLTVL.

The rearrangement uses TRBV7-2 and TRBJ2-5; 10 bases agree with TRBD1. CDR1 and CDR2 (germline): SGHTA, FQGNSA. This CDR3 region has 15 residues. V trimming: 5 bases; J trimming: 4 bases; junction bases outside the gene matches: 7. The CDR3 DNA follows: TGTGCCAGCAGCACACGACGGACAGGGGGAGAGACCCAGTACTTC. Its protein is CASSTRRTGGETQYF. Based on the CDR3 plus reference TRBV7-2 and TRBJ2-5, the full variable domain is GAGVSQSPSNKVTEKGKDVELRCDPISGHTALYWYRQSLGQGLEFLIYFQGNSAPDKSGLPSDRFSAERTGGSVSTLTIQRTQQEDSAVYLCASSTRRTGGETQYFGPGTRLLVL.

The V gene is TRBV12-3 or TRBV12-4, the J gene TRBJ1-2; 7 bases fit TRBD1. The CDR3 loop spans 13 amino acids. The V gene end was trimmed by 6 bases and the J gene end by 7 bases; junction bases not matched to a gene: 8. The CDR3 is CASSTDRFGGYTF. CDR3 nucleotides: TGTGCCAGCAGCACGGACAGGTTCGGTGGCTACACCTTC.

The V and J genes are TRBV6-5 and TRBJ2-4; D gene uncertain. Looked up from germline, CDR1 is MNHEY and CDR2 is SVGAGI. V lost 0 bases and J lost 8, with 2 bases in between. This CDR3 is 11 amino acids long. The CDR3 loop is CASSYSDIQYF. The CDR3, as DNA: TGTGCCAGCAGTTACTCCGACATTCAGTACTTC.

The chain carries TRBV27 and TRBJ2-1; TRBD1 aligns across 7 bases. Germline lookup yields CDR1 MNHEY and CDR2 SMNVEV (reference sequence). The ends lost 2 bases at V and 2 bases at J; junction bases unmatched: 3. This CDR3 comprises 15 residues. The CDR3 coding sequence is TGTGCCAGCAGTTTACTAGGGGGCACCTACAATGAGCAGTTCTTC. Amino acid sequence: CASSLLGGTYNEQFF.

V usage is TRBV29-1 and J usage is TRBJ1-3; D is unresolved. CDR3 length equals 13 residues. Germline CDR1 and CDR2: SQVTM and ANQGSEA. Deletions cut 8 bases from V and 8 bases from J, with 19 bases between. The CDR3 here is CSCFLRSRYTIYF. The CDR3 DNA is TGCAGCTGCTTTTTGAGAAGCCGATACACCATATATTTT.

This clone was picked up a small number of times. At one of its ends the junction is not consistent with the germline gene, which may arise from a read error. V is TRBV14 and J is TRBJ2-7, with D perhaps matching TRBD2 (5 bases). The germline V gene encodes CDR1 SGHDN and CDR2 FVKESK. The CDR3 consists of 12 residues. CDR3 in amino acids: CASSQDPERVFF. Written as DNA, the CDR3 is TGTGCCAGCAGCCAAGATCCCGAGAGGGTCTTCTTC. The whole variable domain, remainder taken from reference TRBV14 and TRBJ2-7, is EAGVTQFPSHSVIEKGQTVTLRCDPISGHDNLYWYRRVMGKEIKFLLHFVKESKQDESGMPNNRFLAERTGGTYSTLKVQPAELEDSGVYFCASSQDPERVFFGPGTRLTVT.

The rearrangement links TRBV11-2 to TRBJ1-1; D is possibly TRBD1 (5 bases). Germline CDR1 reads SGHAT; CDR2 reads FQNNGV. The V end lost 4 bases, the J end lost 5 bases, and 17 bases lay between the germline ends. The CDR3 contains 15 residues. The CDR3 bases are TGTGCCAGCAGCTCAACCAGGTCGGGGGGGACTGAAGCTTTCTTT. Protein sequence: CASSSTRSGGTEAFF.

This clone was recorded many times. The chain couples TRBV29-1 to TRBJ2-7; D possibly corresponds to TRBD1 (6 bases). Trimming shortened V by 1 base and J by 6 bases, and 16 bases separated the two germline ends. Germline CDR1 SQVTM, CDR2 ANQGSEA. This CDR3 is built from 14 residues. The chain's CDR3 is CSVEGGFIGGEQYF. The CDR3 DNA reads TGCAGCGTTGAAGGGGGTTTTATAGGGGGCGAGCAGTACTTC.

The chain uses TRBV7-9 and TRBJ2-7; a possible D gene is TRBD2 (6 bases). The length of the CDR3 is 14 residues. V was cut by 5 bases and J by 0 bases, with 11 bases left in between. CDR1 and CDR2 (germline): SEHNR, FQNEAQ (reference sequence). CDR3 coding DNA: TGTGCCAGCAGCATTAGCGGTTTCTCCTACGAGCAGTACTTC. It encodes CASSISGFSYEQYF. Supplemented by reference TRBV7-9 and TRBJ2-7, the full variable domain reads DTGVSQNPRHKITKRGQNVTFRCDPISEHNRLYWYRQTLGQGPEFLTYFQNEAQLEKSRLLSDRFSAERPKGSFSTLEIQRTEQGDSAMYLCASSISGFSYEQYFGPGTRLTVT.

CDR3 DNA sequence: TGTGCCAGCAGCTTCCAGGGGGCTTCAGCCGGGGAGCTGTTTTTT. This codes for CASSFQGASAGELFF. The V call is TRBV7-2, the J call TRBJ2-2; 8 positions match TRBD1. The CDR3 is 15 residues long. V lost 3 bases, J lost 6 bases, and 6 bases stayed unmatched. CDR1 SGHTA and CDR2 FQGNSA come from the germline V gene.

The V call is TRBV5-1, the J call TRBJ1-2, with 7 positions matching TRBD1. The CDR3 has 13 amino acids. V was clipped by 0 bases and J by 6 bases; unmatched bases: 2. Germline V lookup: CDR1 SGHRS, CDR2 YFSETQ. The chain's CDR3 is CASSLARGDGYTF. CDR3 sequence (DNA): TGCGCCAGCAGCTTGGCCAGGGGGGATGGCTACACCTTC.

This chain connects TRBV14 to TRBJ2-7; D not certain. Per germline, CDR1 SGHDN and CDR2 FVKESK. V lost 0 bases and J lost 3, with 9 bases in between. The CDR3 is 14 amino acids. The CDR3 spells CASSQDLVSYEQYF. The CDR3 bases are TGTGCCAGCAGCCAAGATCTCGTCAGCTACGAGCAGTACTTC.